Listed below are T cell receptor beta chains from one sample, sequenced in a study of cytomegalovirus exposure and HLA in healthy donors. The table came from immunoSEQ multiplex PCR; TCRdb's copy has only in-frame clones and leaves some out. The sample contains tens of thousands of clones, 80% of which appear only once. Sequencing was carried out using PBMCs. Source of these receptors: a male donor in good health and CMV-seronegative. Each CDR3 is given without its conserved first and last residue.

v_gene	j_gene	CDR3aa
TRBV7-3	TRBJ1-1	ASSSGGHEAF
TRBV9	TRBJ2-1	ASSVGAGDSYNEQF
TRBV19	TRBJ2-5	ASSSPLAGGLETQY
TRBV6-1	TRBJ1-1	ASRGVNTEAF
TRBV7-3	TRBJ2-3	ASSLWPSGETDTQY
TRBV19	TRBJ2-2	ASSIEGGTSGELF
TRBV29-1	TRBJ2-7	SVEGLGGYEQY
TRBV7-3	TRBJ1-1	ASSTQGAGDEAF
TRBV5-1	TRBJ1-6	ASSSNTGAGYNSPLH
TRBV6-1	TRBJ2-3	ASIVQAGFTDTQY
TRBV19	TRBJ2-7	ASAGTSGGGAYEQY
TRBV7-2	TRBJ1-3	ASSFAGRHSGNTIY
TRBV6-5	TRBJ2-7	ASRDRGPAYEQY
TRBV9	TRBJ1-3	ASSVTAHSGNTIY
TRBV7-9	TRBJ1-1	ASSLGGPEAF
TRBV30	TRBJ1-4	AWSVAGATNEKLL
TRBV5-6	TRBJ1-5	ASSVQGASGNQPQH
TRBV29-1	TRBJ1-2	SVVGRGLGGYT
TRBV7-9	TRBJ2-5	ASSFESQETQY
TRBV5-6	TRBJ1-1	ASSFRQGRGLSAF
TRBV19	TRBJ1-4	ASTSVNNEKLF
TRBV5-5	TRBJ1-1	ASSPWTLGTEAF
TRBV30	TRBJ2-7	AWSVLQGQGYEQY
TRBV5-4	TRBJ1-3	ASSLAGGQGGNTIY
TRBV7-3	TRBJ2-7	ASSPTAPTVTTYEQY
TRBV7-2	TRBJ2-7	ASSFTSGGLGEQY
TRBV6-5	TRBJ1-3	AVRGSGNTIY
TRBV29-1	TRBJ2-3	SVRQDHTDTQY
TRBV6-6	TRBJ1-1	ASTASQGNTEAF
TRBV18	TRBJ1-1	ASSPPTGGTEAF
TRBV5-4	TRBJ1-1	ASSQGLGASTEAF
TRBV2	TRBJ1-1	ASSEGQEATEAF
TRBV7-8	TRBJ1-2	ASSLGYPNYGYT
TRBV21-1	TRBJ1-1	ASSKTGE
TRBV9	TRBJ1-3	ASSIGQDGTIY
TRBV18	TRBJ2-5	ASSPPTSGGLQETQY
TRBV11-2	TRBJ2-7	ASSSGNEQY
TRBV5-4	TRBJ2-3	ASSLRDRGIDTQY
TRBV6-1	TRBJ1-4	ASSPDRVSEKLF
TRBV6-5	TRBJ1-2	ASSRTGWEGYT